This T cell receptor beta chain was sequenced in a study of T cells in localized non-small cell lung cancer (dated by TCRdb to between 2020 and 2021). As for the study more broadly: T cell repertoires of about 230 early-stage NSCLC patients were analyzed, with tumors being compared against uninvolved tumor-adjacent lungs. A mean age of around 69 years was recorded for the NSCLC patients, of whom more than 120 were male and 95 to 110 were female. The cohort consisted of 236 treatment-naive NSCLC patients whose localized lung tumors had been resected.

Of note for this clone: Its antigen is not yet known. It has no much larger one-base neighbor in the sample; base qualities were not kept.

TCR beta CDR3 regions were sequenced from DNA using the immunoSEQ Assay. As for the authors' bioinformatics: T cell density was computed as TCR beta template counts normalized to usable DNA estimated by amplifying housekeeping genes. The preseqR package was used to estimate richness by extrapolating to 400,000 templates for PBMC samples and to 120,000 templates for tissue samples. Clonality was defined by subtracting Pielou's evenness from one. Tissue-enriched TCRs were identified through differential abundance testing performed on productive amino-acid clonotypes, with a minimum total count of 5 and an alpha of 0.1. Repertoire overlap between compartments was quantified with the Jaccard Index and Morisita Overlap Index. GLIPH clustered TCR beta CDR3s with public tetramer-defined viral CDR3s; viral motifs required at least three viral sequences plus V-gene enrichment. TCRdb obtained this table from immuneACCESS and retained in-frame rearrangements with V and J assigned. These tables miss some clones; where compared with another copy, unresolved V genes account for less than half of the shortfall, and the remainder is unexplained. Clone size and the V and J calls come from that table; the DNA yielded D and trimming. The sample table contains some 90,000 clones; only one count was recorded for about nine tenths of them. The top ten clonotypes cover roughly 15% of the sample.

Broader findings and caveats from the paper: Higher blood T cell density associated with longer overall survival, while higher adjacent-lung clonality associated with shorter survival. Of the top 100 tumor clones, a median of approximately 60 were detected in paired uninvolved adjacent lung; over 25 were also among that lung's top 100. Because multi-region sequencing of the tumors was not done, intratumor heterogeneity could not be ruled out. Uninvolved tumor-adjacent lung showed the highest T cell clonality, higher than tumor, which suggests more focused antigenic responses in the uninvolved tumor-adjacent lung. Because the study design was exploratory, TCR variables were selected using unadjusted p-values without false-discovery rate correction.

At diagnosis, peripheral blood, uninvolved tumor-adjacent lung and tumor were collected and stored as a combination of fresh-frozen and FFPE material. Blood samples were analyzed as peripheral blood mononuclear cells for TCR repertoire profiling. This specimen consisted of peripheral blood, obtained before any cancer treatment. This TCR was sampled from a man aged 35 to 69 with stage I squamous cell lung carcinoma.

The bases read TGTGCCTGGGCTAAGGGGACAGGGTATGGCTACACCTTC. Translated, it gives CAWAKGTGYGYTF. The rearrangement joined TRBV30 to TRBJ1-2, and 9 junction bases match TRBD1. The CDR3 numbers 13 residues from cysteine through phenylalanine. The only DNA kept is the CDR3, 39 bases in frame from the first base. For this chain, trimming is 5 bases at the V end and 5 bases at the J end, and the number of junction bases without a gene match is 6. The germline V gene (reference sequence) sets CDR1 to GTSNPN and CDR2 to SVGIG.